A single T cell receptor beta chain is shown here with its context. The data originate from a study of blood T cell repertoires in COVID-19. Study in general: COVID-19 samples collected from the United States, Italy and Spain covered acute and convalescent phases. PBMCs, B-cell-depleted T cells, or T cells were the source of the cDNA or gDNA that made up the material.

CDR1 SGHAT and CDR2 FQNNGV come from the germline V gene. This CDR3 region has 14 residues. The trim removed 5 bases at V and 4 bases at J, leaving 7 bases unmatched. Per the original methods: Counts of nucleated cells, estimated from reference gene primer amplification, were obtained. TCRdb keeps only in-frame clones here, not all; method: immunoSEQ multiplex PCR. V, J and clone size were drawn from that table, and D and trimming were deduced from the DNA. Of over 35,000 clones listed, around 83% are singletons. Specimen: peripheral blood. This rearrangement joins TRBV11-2 to TRBJ1-2, with TRBD1 identical over 7 bases. The receptor was derived from a human donor with acute or convalescent COVID-19. The donor label of this sample is uncertain. As DNA, the CDR3 is TGTGCCAGCAGCCCGGGACAGATTAGCTATGGCTACACCTTC. It translates to CASSPGQISYGYTF.